This record looks at one T cell receptor (beta chain) sequence and its context. Its specificity is unknown. Generated by immunoSEQ multiplex PCR, the TCRdb table keeps only in-frame clones and is missing some. The repertoire holds fewer than 250,000 clones, with 85% to 95% as singletons. This sample is part of a study of T cell responses to AZD1222 COVID-19 vaccine. Study findings and constraints: White British ancestry dominated among donors, who included more females, and clonal diversity was possibly underestimated.

Germline V gene lookup returns CDR1 SGHRS and CDR2 YFSETQ. The CDR3 loop spans 15 amino acids. The ends were cut back, 5 bases at V and 1 base at J, with 14 bases in the middle. The receptor was isolated from an adult in good health. The chain combines TRBV5-1 with TRBJ2-3, with D maybe TRBD2 (7 bases). Sequenced here: peripheral blood, sampled on day 0 of AZD1222 vaccination. CDR3 coding DNA: TGCGCCAGCAGTCGGGGGGCCCCTCGCACAGATACGCAGTATTTT. Protein: CASSRGAPRTDTQYF.